This T cell receptor (beta chain) was obtained from a study of technical replicates of blood from several donors. The CDR3 length is 13 residues. With V trimmed by 6 bases and J by 6 bases, 4 bases remained unmatched. CDR1 and CDR2 from the germline V gene are LNHDA and SQIVND (reference sequence). This clone was detected once. Assay used: immunoSEQ multiplex PCR; TCRdb lists only in-frame clones, some missing. Among 65,000 to 90,000 clones listed, less than 99% were seen once. This rearrangement joins TRBV19 to TRBJ1-1; 10 positions agree with TRBD1. The clonotype comes from a human donor in good health. The specimen was T cells isolated from PBMCs. The CDR3 spells CASSNGQGAEAFF. The CDR3 DNA is TGTGCCAGTAGCAACGGACAGGGGGCTGAAGCTTTCTTT.